This TCR beta chain was found in a study of blood T cells in healthy people across ages. General study results and limits: In these data, TCR beta diversity tracked strongly with naive T cell percentage. PBMCs were not sorted, which prevented a conclusive comparison of naive versus antigen-experienced cells.

With a J-beta primer mix and a sample-barcoded 5' primer, a second PCR ran 7 to 11 cycles. Each cDNA molecule was tagged by a template-switch adaptor with 12 random nucleotides. TCRdb used MiXCR to reprocess the 5' RACE reads, holding one entry per CDR3 protein. This repertoire shows about 620,000 distinct CDR3 sequences, more than 20% found once; its top ten account for 3% to 4.5%. Each donor gave about 9.3 milliliters of peripheral blood. This clonotype was recorded a few times. Its antigen is as yet unknown. Material for sequencing was blood. This TCR derives from a man between 70 and 80 years old in good health.

CDR3 sequence: CSAMLGTSQYF. The CDR3 DNA sequence: TGCAGTGCTATGTTAGGGACTTCGCAGTATTTT. The chain employs TRBV20-1 and TRBJ2-3, with D perhaps TRBD2 (6 bases). Germline V CDR1 and CDR2: DFQATT, SNEGSKA (reference sequence). V lost 4 bases and J lost 10, with 12 bases in between. CDR3 length: 11 residues.